This TCR beta chain was identified in a study of siplizumab effects on memory and regulatory T cells. Overall study results and limits: The Treg-derived share of mappable alloreactive CD4+ clones averaged 68.8% with siplizumab and approximately 28% in controls.

Clones were sequenced by immunoSEQ multiplex PCR, and TCRdb holds only the in-frame ones, with some missing. The sample includes about 120,000 clones, approximately 94% of them seen just once. A remark on this clone: What it binds is not known.

This sequence originates from a human donor in good health. Sequencing used non-Treg CD4+ T cells sorted from blood.

The CDR3 is CASSPGAGGSSFTDTQYF. CDR3 sequence (DNA): TGTGCCAGCAGCCCGGGGGCGGGAGGGTCCTCATTCACAGATACGCAGTATTTT. This chain connects TRBV2 to TRBJ2-3; 9 bases are a match to TRBD2. With 6 bases clipped from V and 2 bases from J, the junction kept 15 bases outside the gene matches. The CDR3 covers 18 residues. CDR1 is SNHLY, CDR2 FYNNEI, per germline. The full variable domain, rest sourced from reference TRBV2 and TRBJ2-3, is EPEVTQTPSHQVTQMGQEVILRCVPISNHLYFYWYRQILGQKVEFLVSFYNNEISEKSEIFDDQFSVERPDGSNFTLKIRSTKLEDSAMYFCASSPGAGGSSFTDTQYFGPGTRLTVL.